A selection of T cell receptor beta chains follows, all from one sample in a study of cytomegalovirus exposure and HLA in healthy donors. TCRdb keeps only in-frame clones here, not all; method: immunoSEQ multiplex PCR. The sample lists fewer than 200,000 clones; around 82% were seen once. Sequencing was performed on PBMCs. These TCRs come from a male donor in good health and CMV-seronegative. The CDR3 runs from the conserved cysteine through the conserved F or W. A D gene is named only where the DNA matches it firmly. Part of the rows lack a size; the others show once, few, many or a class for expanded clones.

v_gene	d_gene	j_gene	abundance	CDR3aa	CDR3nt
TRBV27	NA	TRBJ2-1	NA	CASSLRERFVGSYNEQFF	TGTGCCAGCAGTTTACGGGAGCGCTTCGTCGGCTCCTACAATGAGCAGTTCTTC
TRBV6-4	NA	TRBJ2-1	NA	CASSEGENYNEQFF	TGTGCCAGCAGTGAGGGAGAGAATTACAATGAGCAGTTCTTC
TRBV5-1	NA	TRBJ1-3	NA	CASSSGGSGNTIYF	TGCGCCAGCAGCTCGGGGGGCTCTGGAAACACCATATATTTT
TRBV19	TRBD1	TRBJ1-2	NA	CASSTGDRAEGYTF	TGTGCCAGTAGTACAGGGGACAGGGCTGAAGGCTACACCTTC
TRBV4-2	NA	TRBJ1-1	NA	CASSQSAGATEAFF	TGTGCCAGCAGCCAATCCGCGGGTGCGACTGAAGCTTTCTTT
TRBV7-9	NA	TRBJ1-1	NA	CASSPVRDTEAFF	TGTGCCAGCAGCCCTGTGAGGGACACTGAAGCTTTCTTT
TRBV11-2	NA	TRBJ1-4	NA	CASSAKGSGVSATNEKLFF	TGTGCCAGCAGCGCAAAGGGGTCAGGGGTTTCCGCAACTAATGAAAAACTGTTTTTT
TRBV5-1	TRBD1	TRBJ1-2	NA	CASSLGQTYGYTF	TGCGCCAGCAGCCTGGGACAGACCTATGGCTACACCTTC
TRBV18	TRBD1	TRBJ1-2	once	CASSPGYGQGSSYGYTF	TGTGCCAGCTCACCCGGGTACGGACAGGGTTCGAGCTATGGCTACACCTTC
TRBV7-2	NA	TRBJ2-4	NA	CASSPLHGGPQNIQYF	TGTGCCAGCAGTCCTCTCCATGGGGGCCCCCAAAACATTCAGTACTTC